The text below deals with one T cell receptor beta chain. Its specific antigen is unknown. The record has no base qualities; no much larger clone is one base away. TCRbeta CDR3 regions were amplified from genomic DNA using the immunoSEQ Assay, a bias-controlled multiplex PCR. The paper's processing steps were these. Nucleated cell counts per sample were estimated from amplification of reference gene primers within the assay. To quantify the absolute abundance of each unique TCRbeta CDR3 rearrangement, sequence reads were collapsed and filtered. For each sample, productive Simpson clonality was calculated as the square root of Simpson's diversity index across productive rearrangements. Held by TCRdb, this immuneACCESS table contains in-frame sequences only and omits some clones. Under half of the omission traces to an unresolved V gene where checked; the cause of the rest is unknown. D and trimming come from the DNA, and the V and J calls and clone size come from that table. The sample has about 330,000 clones on record, about 90% of them singletons. Of the sample, roughly 1% is held by the ten largest clones.

Enrolling through a virtual design, the prospective study's participants ranged in age from roughly 18 to 89 years and lived across roughly 24 United States geographic areas. Cohort assignment in the prospective study relied on participant-reported clinical history from a screening survey and a study questionnaire. For ImmuneRACE Cohort 3, a participant was defined as recovered based on two consecutive negative NP/OP PCR tests, clearance by a healthcare professional, or resolution of symptoms. In the prospective study, whole blood, serum and a nasopharyngeal or oropharyngeal swab were collected from each participant by mobile phlebotomists. Additional blood draws and questionnaires over an approximately 2-month period could optionally be provided by prospective study participants. Before DNA extraction, prospective study blood samples were shipped either frozen or at room temperature. The source of the sample is a study of blood T cell repertoires in COVID-19 (dated by TCRdb to 2020 to 2022). Study-wide context: The collaborator samples originated in the United States, Italy and Spain and spanned the acute and convalescent phases of COVID-19. The material from the prospective study consisted of cDNA or gDNA derived from T cells, B-cell-depleted T cells, or PBMCs. Deeply sampled blood TCRbeta repertoires from subjects exposed to, actively infected with, or recovered from COVID-19 were included in the dataset. The repertoires were released in a freely available public database meant as a resource for research on the immune response to SARS-CoV-2. Samples came from the ongoing ImmuneRACE study (first 160 participants) plus 1,254 subjects from 6 global collaborators. Nearly every sample came with metadata listing a de-identified subject ID, COVID-19 status, age in years and sex. Where available, HLA class I and class II types were taken from metadata supplied by the sample provider and were not determined by assay-based typing. Broader findings and caveats from the paper: The amount of clinical and demographic metadata varied by source and participant and was provided uncurated.

From a lookup of the germline V gene, CDR1 and CDR2 are LGHNA and YNFKEQ. Trimming at the junction amounts to 1 base on V and 8 bases on J, and the germline ends lie 20 bases apart. The CDR3 has 16 amino acids, counting the end cysteine and phenylalanine. The DNA shown is the 48-base CDR3, in frame from base 1. Sequenced material: PBMCs or T cells enriched from blood (not recorded which). The rearrangement combines TRBV4-2 with TRBJ1-2, with TRBD1 perhaps the D gene, on 6 matching bases. This clonotype was obtained from a woman in her twenties or thirties who had recovered from COVID-19. Here is the DNA: TGTGCCAGCAGCCAAGCCCCCAGGGGCGAGGTTGGGGGCTACACCTTC. The resulting protein is CASSQAPRGEVGGYTF.